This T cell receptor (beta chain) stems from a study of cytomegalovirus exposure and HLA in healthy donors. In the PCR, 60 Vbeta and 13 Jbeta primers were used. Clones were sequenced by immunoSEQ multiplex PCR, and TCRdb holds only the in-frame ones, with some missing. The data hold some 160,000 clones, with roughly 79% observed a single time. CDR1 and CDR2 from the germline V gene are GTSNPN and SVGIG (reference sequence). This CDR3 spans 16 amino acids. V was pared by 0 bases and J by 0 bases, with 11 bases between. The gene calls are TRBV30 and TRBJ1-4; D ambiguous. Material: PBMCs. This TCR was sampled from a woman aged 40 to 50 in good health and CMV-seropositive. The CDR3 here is CAWSVSAVATNEKLFF. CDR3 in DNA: TGTGCCTGGAGTGTATCGGCGGTTGCAACTAATGAAAAACTGTTTTTT.